The 30 T cell receptor beta chains below all came from one sample that was sequenced in a study of blood T cell repertoires in COVID-19. Assay used: immunoSEQ multiplex PCR; TCRdb lists only in-frame clones, some missing. The sample gives 350,000 to 450,000 clones, 85% to 90% of which show up once; around 1.1% is in the top ten. Material: PBMCs or T cells enriched from blood (not recorded which). All receptors come from a man aged 25-45 years who had recovered from COVID-19.

Here the CDR3 reads CASSPREIDEQFF. DNA of the CDR3: TGTGCCAGCTCACCACGGGAGATTGATGAGCAGTTCTTC. V and J are TRBV18 and TRBJ2-1; D might be TRBD2 (5 bases). Germline-derived CDR1 and CDR2 are KGHSH and LQKENI. Trimming cost V 1 base and J 8 bases, with 9 bases left between them. The CDR3 covers 13 residues.

The J gene is TRBJ1-3, the V gene TRBV3-1 (or the pseudogene TRBV3-2); no firm D call. CDR3 size: 15 residues. V dropped 0 bases and J dropped 0 bases, with 6 bases sitting between them. Germline loops: CDR1 LGHDT, CDR2 YNNKEL (reference sequence). Here the CDR3 DNA reads TGTGCCAGCAGCCAAGATACAAGCTCTGGAAACACCATATATTTT. Protein: CASSQDTSSGNTIYF.

V usage is TRBV5-4 and J usage is TRBJ1-2; 8 nucleotides match TRBD1. The trim removed 4 bases at V and 0 bases at J, leaving 8 bases unmatched. The CDR3 length is 16 residues. CDR1 and CDR2 from the germline V gene are SGHNT and YYREEE (reference sequence). The CDR3 DNA sequence: TGTGCCAGCAGCCCGGGGGGACAGGCCTCTAACTATGGCTACACCTTC. This translates into CASSPGGQASNYGYTF.

This sequence joins TRBV5-6 and TRBJ2-3; no firm D call. Germline lookup yields CDR1 SGHDT and CDR2 YYEEEE. This CDR3 is 18 amino acids long. Trimming stripped 0 bases from V and 2 bases from J, with 19 bases between. DNA for the CDR3: TGTGCCAGCAGCTTGGTTGGAAGCGATTACCTCTACACAGATACGCAGTATTTT. Translating it yields CASSLVGSDYLYTDTQYF.

V usage is TRBV7-9 and J usage is TRBJ2-7; D might be TRBD2 (6 bases). The germline V gene encodes CDR1 SEHNR and CDR2 FQNEAQ (reference sequence). V was trimmed by 3 bases and J by 2 bases, leaving 14 bases between them. The CDR3 has 15 amino acids. The CDR3: CASSFPSGGTYEQYF. The CDR3 bases are TGTGCCAGCAGCTTCCCTTCCGGGGGAACCTACGAGCAGTACTTC.

The rearrangement links TRBV5-1 to TRBJ2-1; TRBD2 aligns across 9 bases. Losses at the gene ends were 0 bases for V and 9 bases for J; bases not matched to a gene: 7. Germline lookup yields CDR1 SGHRS and CDR2 YFSETQ. The CDR3 covers 15 residues. CDR3 amino acids: CASSLAGTSNGEQFF. The CDR3 DNA is TGCGCCAGCAGCTTGGCCGGGACTAGCAACGGTGAGCAGTTCTTC.

This CDR3 is CASGLVFRQGVNEQYF. DNA for the CDR3: TGTGCTAGTGGTTTGGTGTTTCGTCAGGGGGTCAACGAGCAGTACTTC. The chain is built from TRBV12-5 and TRBJ2-7; TRBD1 agrees at 7 bases. V dropped 0 bases and J dropped 5; count of bases not matched to a gene: 10. Per the germline V gene, CDR1 is LGHNT and CDR2 is FRNRAP. The CDR3 has 16 amino acids.

This chain connects TRBV9 to TRBJ2-7; a possible D gene is TRBD2 (5 bases). Germline V gene data show CDR1 as SGDLS and CDR2 as YYNGEE. V was cut by 3 bases and J by 5 bases, with 21 bases left in between. This CDR3 has 16 amino acids. As DNA, the CDR3 is TGTGCCAGCAGCGCAAGCGGTCACGGAAGAGCTGACGAGCAGTACTTC. Translated, it gives CASSASGHGRADEQYF.

This clone was counted only a few times. The chain carries TRBV7-2 and TRBJ1-2, with D perhaps TRBD1 (6 bases). The germline V gene has CDR1 SGHTA and CDR2 FQGNSA. V dropped 2 bases and J dropped 2 bases, with 15 bases sitting between them. The CDR3 covers 16 residues. The CDR3 DNA follows: TGTGCCAGCAGCTTAAGGGACACCCAATTCAACTATGGCTACACCTTC. As protein: CASSLRDTQFNYGYTF.

The chain recombines TRBV10-3 with TRBJ2-1, with 7 bases identical to TRBD2. This CDR3 comprises 15 residues. Trimming removed 8 bases from V and 9 bases from J; junction bases left unmatched: 16. Germline assignment: CDR1 ENHRY and CDR2 SYGVKD. CDR3 sequence reads: CAISDKAGVGSEQFF. In DNA, the CDR3 is TGTGCCATCTCCGACAAGGCGGGAGTGGGGAGTGAGCAGTTCTTC.

The rearrangement joins TRBV6-5 to TRBJ2-5; tentative D call: TRBD1 (6 bases). Germline V CDR1 and CDR2: MNHEY, SVGAGI. This CDR3 is 15 amino acids long. V was shortened by 4 bases and J by 2 bases, with 14 bases between the two germline ends. In nucleotides, the CDR3 is TGTGCCAGCAGTTCTGGCCGGGACATTCAAGAGACCCAGTACTTC. Protein: CASSSGRDIQETQYF.

To note about this clone: Other DNA sequences in the sample encode the same CDR3. V is TRBV25-1 and J is TRBJ1-5, with a weak D call TRBD1 (5 bases). Germline CDR1 MGHDK, CDR2 SYGVNS. The V end was cut by 4 bases, the J end by 6 bases, with 7 bases between. The CDR3 has 12 residues. This CDR3 reads CASSAGGQPQHF. As DNA, the CDR3 is TGTGCCAGCAGTGCGGGGGGTCAGCCCCAGCATTTT. The full variable domain, its missing parts supplied by reference TRBV25-1 and TRBJ1-5, is EADIYQTPRYLVIGTGKKITLECSQTMGHDKMYWYQQDPGMELHLIHYSYGVNSTEKGDLSSESTVSRIRTEHFPLTLESARPSHTSQYLCASSAGGQPQHFGDGTRLSIL.

To note about this clone: Within the sample, other DNA sequences also encode this same CDR3. The chain links TRBV7-9 to TRBJ1-5, with 9 bases aligning to TRBD1. CDR3 length: 16 amino acids. The V gene end was trimmed by 4 bases and the J gene end by 3 bases; junction bases not matched to a gene: 7. Germline V gives CDR1 SEHNR, CDR2 FQNEAQ (reference sequence). The CDR3 spells CASSSGQGTLNQPQHF. CDR3 in DNA: TGTGCCAGCAGCTCGGGACAGGGAACGCTCAATCAGCCCCAGCATTTT.

CDR3 region: CASSSDRVFTEAFF. CDR3 nucleotides: TGCGCCAGCAGCTCCGACAGGGTATTCACTGAAGCTTTCTTT. The chain employs TRBV5-1 and TRBJ1-1; 7 positions agree with TRBD1. Germline V lookup: CDR1 SGHRS, CDR2 YFSETQ. V shed 3 bases and J 4 bases; nucleotides not matched to a gene: 6. There are 14 residues in the CDR3.

The chain joins TRBV27 to TRBJ2-2; TRBD2 aligns across 9 bases. The germline CDR1 and CDR2 sequences are MNHEY and SMNVEV (reference sequence). V was pared by 2 bases and J by 3 bases, with 1 base of the junction left unmatched. This CDR3 is built from 15 residues. The DNA for the CDR3 is TGTGCCAGCAGTTTAATAGCGGGAGACACCGGGGAGCTGTTTTTT. Translated, it gives CASSLIAGDTGELFF.

The chain employs TRBV4-2 and TRBJ2-7, with TRBD2 identical over 11 bases. The J segment lost 3 bases and the V segment lost 1 base, leaving 8 bases of the junction unmatched. There are 17 residues in the CDR3. Per germline, CDR1 LGHNA and CDR2 YNFKEQ. Written as DNA, the CDR3 is TGTGCCAGCAGCCAAGCGGGAACCGGGACTAGCGGCTACGAGCAGTACTTC. Its protein product is CASSQAGTGTSGYEQYF.

V and J are TRBV7-3 and TRBJ2-1; 7 bases match TRBD1. Germline trimming cut 5 bases from V and 6 bases from J; bases unmatched to any gene: 10. CDR1 and CDR2 (germline): SGHTA, FQGTGA. This CDR3 region has 15 residues. CDR3 sequence reads: CASSETGTVFNEQFF. The CDR3 nucleotides read TGTGCCAGCAGCGAGACAGGGACCGTGTTCAATGAGCAGTTCTTC.

The rearrangement uses TRBV15 and TRBJ1-5; unclear D gene. Germline CDR1 and CDR2: LNHNV and YYDKDF (reference sequence). Trimming removed 1 base at V and 5 bases at J, with 9 bases between. CDR3 length: 14 residues. The CDR3 loop reads CATSRGGSYQPQHF. As DNA, the CDR3 is TGTGCCACCAGCAGAGGTGGGAGTTATCAGCCCCAGCATTTT.

J is TRBJ2-3 and V is TRBV7-3, with TRBD2 matching over 13 bases. This CDR3 comprises 19 residues. The germline gives CDR1 SGHTA, CDR2 FQGTGA. V lost 5 bases to trimming and J lost 3 bases; unmatched junction nucleotides: 14. The CDR3 DNA sequence: TGTGCCAGCAGCCCCGCCGGGGGCCGGACTAGCGGGAGTACAGATACGCAGTATTTT. Its protein product is CASSPAGGRTSGSTDTQYF.

This chain joins TRBV2 and TRBJ2-7, with a weak D call TRBD1 (6 bases). CDR1 SNHLY and CDR2 FYNNEI come from the germline V gene. The CDR3 sequence is 12 residues long. V lost 5 bases to trimming and J lost 3 bases, with 8 bases between them. The CDR3: CASSPQGYEQYF. The CDR3 DNA is TGTGCCAGCAGTCCACAGGGCTACGAGCAGTACTTC.

There are a few counts of this clone. The junction shows a germline mismatch at one end, possibly a read error. This chain uses TRBV28 with TRBJ2-2, with D possibly being TRBD1 (7 bases). The CDR3 totals 14 residues. Germline CDR1 is MDHEN and CDR2 is SYDVKM. In DNA form, the CDR3 reads TGTGCCTGCAGGGGGGCTCAGAACACCGGGGAGCTGTTTTTT. Translated: CACRGAQNTGELFF.

This clone occurred once. CDR3 sequence: CASSQSPGTTNYGYTF. Here the CDR3 DNA reads TGTGCCAGCAGCCAGTCCCCCGGGACAACTAACTATGGCTACACCTTC. This chain links TRBV3-1 (or the pseudogene TRBV3-2) with TRBJ1-2; TRBD1 might be the D (6 bases). The ends were cut back, 3 bases at V and 0 bases at J, with 14 bases in the middle. The CDR3 spans 16 residues. CDR1 and CDR2 from the germline V gene are LGHDT and YNNKEL (reference sequence).

The chain employs TRBV9 and TRBJ1-2, with D perhaps TRBD1 (6 bases). V was pared by 3 bases and J by 1 base, with 13 bases between. The CDR3 is 15 amino acids. Germline loops: CDR1 SGDLS, CDR2 YYNGEE. CDR3 protein: CASSADQGLNYGYTF. CDR3 nucleotides: TGTGCCAGCAGCGCAGACCAGGGGCTTAACTATGGCTACACCTTC.

This chain connects TRBV28 to TRBJ2-1; 11 positions match TRBD2. CDR3 length: 14 residues. V lost 5 bases and J lost 5; bases outside the gene matches: 2. In germline, CDR1 is MDHEN, CDR2 SYDVKM. CDR3 sequence: CASSRLAGHNEQFF. For the CDR3, the DNA is TGTGCCAGCAGTCGACTAGCGGGACACAATGAGCAGTTCTTC.

This chain connects TRBV5-8 to TRBJ1-5, with D uncertain. In germline, CDR1 is SGHTS, CDR2 YDEGEE. The CDR3 has 14 amino acids. V was cut by 1 base and J by 4 bases, with 9 bases left in between. CDR3 sequence (DNA): TGTGCCAGCAGCTTGAAGGGAGGGAATCAGCCCCAGCATTTT. Translating it yields CASSLKGGNQPQHF.

The rearrangement links TRBV7-9 to TRBJ2-1; TRBD2 aligns across 9 bases. V gave up 1 base and J gave up 6 bases; unmatched junction bases: 7. This CDR3 has 16 amino acids. Germline values: CDR1 SEHNR, CDR2 FQNEAQ (reference sequence). For the CDR3, the DNA is TGTGCCAGCAGCTTAGGGTCTAGCGGGATAGGCAATGAGCAGTTCTTC. Translation: CASSLGSSGIGNEQFF.

The CDR3 is CAWSGRWDRANRNTEAFF. The DNA for the CDR3 is TGTGCCTGGAGTGGTCGGTGGGACAGAGCAAATAGAAACACTGAAGCTTTCTTT. The rearrangement uses TRBV30 and TRBJ1-1; 7 nucleotides match TRBD1. V was clipped by 1 base and J by 2 bases; unmatched bases: 16. Germline CDR1 reads GTSNPN; CDR2 reads SVGIG (reference sequence). The CDR3 spans 18 residues.

The rearrangement uses TRBV30 and TRBJ1-2; a possible D gene is TRBD1 (5 bases). CDR1 GTSNPN and CDR2 SVGIG come from the germline V gene (reference sequence). The CDR3 has 14 amino acids. The germline V and J ends were trimmed by 6 bases and 4 bases, with 18 bases remaining between them. CDR3 region: CACLRSREIYGYTF. The CDR3, as DNA: TGTGCCTGCCTACGCAGCAGGGAAATCTATGGCTACACCTTC. Together with reference TRBV30 and TRBJ1-2, the CDR3 gives the full variable domain: SQTIHQWPATLVQPVGSPLSLECTVEGTSNPNLYWYRQAAGRGLQLLFYSVGIGQISSEVPQNLSASRPQDRQFILSSKKLLLSDSGFYLCACLRSREIYGYTFGSGTRLTVV.

The chain recombines TRBV5-4 with TRBJ2-7; possibly TRBD2 for D (6 bases). CDR3 length: 14 residues. Trimming took 3 bases from V and 3 from J, leaving 13 bases between them. From germline, CDR1 is SGHNT and CDR2 YYREEE (reference sequence). The CDR3 nucleotides are TGTGCCAGCAGCTCGGCAGGCGGGGACTACGAGCAGTACTTC. Its translation: CASSSAGGDYEQYF.

V and J are TRBV20-1 and TRBJ2-1; 7 nucleotides match TRBD1. The CDR3 totals 11 residues. After removal of 7 bases from V and 8 bases from J, the junction contained 5 bases not matched to a gene. The V gene's germline CDR1 is DFQATT and CDR2 SNEGSKA (reference sequence). The CDR3 reads CSGQGIDEQFF. CDR3 bases: TGCAGTGGACAGGGAATCGATGAGCAGTTCTTC.